This TCR beta chain was captured by sequencing in a study of shared clonotypes between healthy human individuals (dated by TCRdb to the early 2020s). Turning to the overall study: A couple of women and three men aged 18 to 49 years were included in the cohort. For each donor, three plates each were used for CD4 naive and CD4 memory, two plates were used for CD8 naive, and one plate was used for CD8 memory. To estimate repertoire size and how much clonotypes are shared between individuals, the study performed deep sequencing of blood TCR repertoires from a handful of healthy adults. Libraries were prepared and TCR repertoires were sequenced by different laboratories using diverse techniques, in order to increase sequencing depth and limit assay-specific biases. Between about 0.85 and 10 billion PBMCs per donor were obtained by leukapheresis. Summary of the overall study and its limitations: The small number of donors limited the genetic and exposure-history diversity represented. Even with the large sequencing depth, rarefaction of the sorted-subset datasets indicated that sequencing was incomplete. Based on pairwise subsampling, the degree of clonotype sharing among donors was expected to be affected by sequencing depth. Compared with non-shared clonotypes, clonotypes shared by all four sorted-subset donors had higher generation probabilities. Sampling was restricted to blood, and TCR repertoires in tissues likely differ from the TCR repertoires found in blood. Across a few donors, 5% to 6% of naive CD4, approximately 4% of naive CD8, 2% to 2.5% of memory CD4, and approximately 0.42% of memory CD8 clonotypes were shared. Naive subsets generally had larger estimated clonotype richness than memory subsets did.

Comments on this clone: This receptor's antigen is unknown. The record has no base qualities; no much larger clone is one base away.

The germline V gene supplies CDR1 MDHEN and CDR2 SYDVKM. The CDR3 has 18 amino acids, counting the end cysteine and phenylalanine. Left in the record is the CDR3 DNA by itself, 54 bases read in frame from the first base. V is clipped by 4 bases and J by 0 bases, and the sequence between their germline boundaries is 20 bases long. Using the deep immunoSEQ assay, TCR CDR3 regions were amplified from genomic DNA by multiplex PCR. Genomic DNA extracted from each cell subset was distributed evenly over all wells of several immunoSEQ 96-well plates, and each plate served as one replicate. For sorted subsets, approximately 190 ng of genomic DNA, equivalent to some 30,000 T cell genomes, went into each replicate PCR. Purified libraries were quantified with a Qubit 3.0 fluorometer, sized on a Bioanalyzer 2100, and re-quantified with the KAPA Library Quantification kit. Every immunoSEQ 96-well plate was sequenced on a separate single-read 150-cycle Illumina NextSeq 550 flow cell. The authors' pipeline ran thus. The immunoSEQ output contained only junctional sequences without quality scores, so filtering could not match that applied to full-length reads. Sequences were annotated with PyIR, a Python wrapper for IgBLAST v1.9, and V/J genes and CDR3 were assigned using IMGT germline references. Reads with weak V/J assignments (E-value above 1e-6), missing CDR3, stop codons, out-of-frame junctions, or ambiguous translated residues were removed. V3J clonotypes were defined as sequences sharing an identical inferred V gene, J gene, and CDR3 amino acid sequence. To compute the percentage overlap between repertoires, the number of shared unique clonotypes was divided by the size of the smaller repertoire. RTK rarefaction, the Chao1 estimator, and Recon v2.1 estimates of unobserved clonotypes were used to assess repertoire richness. For all TCRbeta clonotypes obtained by the gDNA method from a handful of donors, generation probabilities were computed with OLGA. Imported from immuneACCESS, the table was reduced by TCRdb to in-frame sequences with V and J called. These copies leave out some clones; in studies compared against another copy, an unresolved V gene accounts for under half, and the cause of the remainder is not known. V and J calls and clone size are given by that table; D and trimming were obtained from the DNA. The sample table shows about 380,000 clones, and approximately 97% are seen once. The ten largest clones represent 0.25% to 0.35% of the sample.

Healthy HIV-negative adults with no recently reported acute infections or vaccinations were included as donors. Every donor was a Caucasian adult residing in Nashville, Tennessee, USA. CD8 memory samples combined magnetically selected CD45RO+ cells with CCR7-negative CD45RA+ effector memory (TemRA) cells. Blood was collected by leukapheresis, and PBMCs were isolated by Ficoll-Histopaque density gradient centrifugation and then cryopreserved in liquid nitrogen vapor phase. Analytical flow cytometry was used to check the purity and quantity of every magnetically sorted T cell population. From each sorted fraction, genomic DNA was isolated and quantified by UV absorbance on a Nanodrop 2000c.

This TCR derives from a man aged 30-40 years in good health. The chain is made from TRBV28 and TRBJ2-3; the D element might be TRBD1 or TRBD2, as each aligns at 5 bases. Sequencing was carried out using memory CD8+ T cells sorted from blood. What the cell subset or site label conveys for this sample: CD45RO+ cells pooled with CCR7-negative TemRA cells. The nucleotide sequence is given as TGTGCCAGCAGTTATGTTTATTCGCTGGGGACGAGCACAGATACGCAGTATTTT. It is translated as CASSYVYSLGTSTDTQYF.